The 21 T cell receptor beta chains below come from one sample, sequenced in a study of blood T cell repertoires in COVID-19. Data came from immunoSEQ multiplex PCR; TCRdb stores just in-frame clones and leaves some out. The sample has 200,000 to 250,000 clones, around 84% seen once; the top ten hold more than 9%. Sequencing used peripheral blood. The origin of the receptors is an elderly woman with COVID-19, enrolled during active disease.

The V call is TRBV19, the J call TRBJ1-1, with D possibly TRBD1 on 5 matching bases. Per the germline V gene, CDR1 is LNHDA and CDR2 is SQIVND (reference sequence). V lost 5 bases, J lost 0 bases, and 10 bases lay in between. This CDR3 spans 14 amino acids. The CDR3 is CASSVTGLNTEAFF. The CDR3 bases are TGTGCCAGTAGTGTCACAGGTCTGAACACTGAAGCTTTCTTT.

The chain joins TRBV5-1 to TRBJ2-2; 8 nucleotides agree with TRBD2. V gave up 0 bases and J gave up 0 bases; unmatched junction bases: 1. CDR1 is SGHRS and CDR2 is YFSETQ in the germline V gene. This CDR3 is 16 amino acids long. The CDR3 sequence is CASSLALAANTGELFF. The CDR3, as DNA: TGCGCCAGCAGCTTGGCACTAGCGGCGAACACCGGGGAGCTGTTTTTT.

The V gene is TRBV7-2, the J gene TRBJ2-4; 13 bases fit TRBD2. Germline CDR1 SGHTA, CDR2 FQGNSA. The V segment lost 4 bases and the J segment 3 bases; nucleotides outside the gene matches: 12. CDR3 length: 19 amino acids. The CDR3 coding sequence is TGTGCCAGCAGCTCCTCCACTACTAGCGGGGGGGCTTTCAAAAACATTCAGTACTTC. Its protein product is CASSSSTTSGGAFKNIQYF. The variable domain in full, completed from reference TRBV7-2 and TRBJ2-4, reads GAGVSQSPSNKVTEKGKDVELRCDPISGHTALYWYRQSLGQGLEFLIYFQGNSAPDKSGLPSDRFSAERTGGSVSTLTIQRTQQEDSAVYLCASSSSTTSGGAFKNIQYFGAGTRLSVL.

The J gene is TRBJ1-6, the V gene TRBV7-2; weak D call: TRBD1 (6 bases). Germline V CDR1 and CDR2: SGHTA, FQGNSA. This CDR3 comprises 14 residues. Trimming left V 1 base short and J 8 bases short, with 9 bases between. The DNA of the CDR3 is TGTGCCAGCAGCTTAGGGCAGGGGTATTCACCCCTCCACTTT. It translates to CASSLGQGYSPLHF. Variable domain in full (rest from reference TRBV7-2 and TRBJ1-6): GAGVSQSPSNKVTEKGKDVELRCDPISGHTALYWYRQSLGQGLEFLIYFQGNSAPDKSGLPSDRFSAERTGGSVSTLTIQRTQQEDSAVYLCASSLGQGYSPLHFGNGTRLTVT.

The rearrangement uses TRBV2 and TRBJ1-4; 7 bases line up with TRBD1. The V segment lost 6 bases and the J segment 7 bases; nucleotides outside the gene matches: 11. Germline lookup yields CDR1 SNHLY and CDR2 FYNNEI. The CDR3 consists of 15 residues. CDR3 residues: CASRPGDSRLEKLFF. The DNA for the CDR3 is TGTGCCAGCAGACCCGGGGACAGTCGACTTGAAAAACTGTTTTTT. Complete variable domain (other parts from reference TRBV2 and TRBJ1-4): EPEVTQTPSHQVTQMGQEVILRCVPISNHLYFYWYRQILGQKVEFLVSFYNNEISEKSEIFDDQFSVERPDGSNFTLKIRSTKLEDSAMYFCASRPGDSRLEKLFFGSGTQLSVL.

The chain uses TRBV6-5 and TRBJ1-1; D gene ambiguous. Per germline, CDR1 MNHEY and CDR2 SVGAGI. CDR3 length: 15 residues. V was shortened by 7 bases and J by 0 bases, with 15 bases between the two germline ends. The CDR3, as DNA: TGTGCCAGCATCCTCCCCCCCCGGGTGAACACTGAAGCTTTCTTT. Its protein product is CASILPPRVNTEAFF.

The chain carries TRBV7-8 and TRBJ2-7; tentatively, D is TRBD2 (5 bases). CDR1 is SGHVS, CDR2 FQNEAQ, per germline. There are 16 residues in the CDR3. Deletions cut 5 bases from V and 4 bases from J, with 21 bases between. The CDR3 loop is CASSLGSLGSIYEQYF. The CDR3 bases are TGTGCCAGCAGCCTCGGGTCACTGGGGAGTATATACGAGCAGTACTTC. Full variable domain (outside the CDR3, taken from reference TRBV7-8 and TRBJ2-7): GAGVSQSPRYKVAKRGQDVALRCDPISGHVSLFWYQQALGQGPEFLTYFQNEAQLDKSGLPSDRFFAERPEGSVSTLKIQRTQQEDSAVYLCASSLGSLGSIYEQYFGPGTRLTVT.

The genes are TRBV4-3 and TRBJ2-2; 8 positions agree with TRBD2. Germline V CDR1 and CDR2: LGHNA, YSLEER. The CDR3 spans 16 residues. J lost 3 bases, V lost 2 bases, and 5 bases had no gene match. CDR3 region: CASSQRSGGDTGELFF. In DNA, the CDR3 is TGCGCCAGCAGCCAACGAAGCGGGGGAGACACCGGGGAGCTGTTTTTT.

The rearrangement links TRBV18 to TRBJ2-7; 12 positions agree with TRBD1. Unmatched junction bases numbered 8, after V lost 3 bases and J lost 5 bases. Looked up from germline, CDR1 is KGHSH and CDR2 is LQKENI. The CDR3 runs to 16 residues. CDR3 sequence reads: CASSPRQGQGANEQYF. As DNA, the CDR3 is TGTGCCAGCTCACCTCGACAGGGACAGGGGGCCAACGAGCAGTACTTC.

The CDR3 protein is CASSLGFYEQYV. In DNA form, the CDR3 reads TGTGCCAGCAGTCTCGGTTTTTACGAGCAGTACGTC. The genes are TRBV6-6 and TRBJ2-7; D remains ambiguous. The germline V gene encodes CDR1 MNHNY and CDR2 SVGAGI (reference sequence). The CDR3 sequence is 12 residues long. V dropped 5 bases and J dropped 4 bases, with 9 bases sitting between them.

The chain is built from TRBV28 and TRBJ1-1; TRBD1 matches 7 bases. The CDR3 runs to 12 residues. Trimming removed 4 bases from V and 11 bases from J; junction bases left unmatched: 7. Germline lookup yields CDR1 MDHEN and CDR2 SYDVKM. CDR3 region: CASSSPSGGAFF. CDR3 DNA: TGTGCCAGCAGTTCCCCATCAGGGGGGGCTTTCTTT.

V is TRBV28 and J is TRBJ1-2, with TRBD1 matching over 8 bases. V lost 5 bases to trimming and J lost 6 bases; unmatched junction nucleotides: 2. CDR1 and CDR2 (germline): MDHEN, SYDVKM. The CDR3 is 12 residues long. CDR3 sequence: CASSGQGNGYTF. The CDR3 DNA is TGTGCCAGCAGTGGACAGGGCAATGGCTACACCTTC.

V usage is TRBV6-5 and J usage is TRBJ1-1; D possibly corresponds to TRBD1 (5 bases). Trimming left V 5 bases short and J 7 bases short, with 11 bases between. The CDR3 length is 12 residues. Looked up from germline, CDR1 is MNHEY and CDR2 is SVGAGI. CDR3 nucleotide sequence: TGTGCCAGCAGTATCATAGACAGTGAAGCTTTCTTT. Protein product: CASSIIDSEAFF.

The chain recombines TRBV18 with TRBJ2-5; possible D gene TRBD2, 5 bases. Trimming cost V 6 bases and J 8 bases, with 19 bases left between them. This CDR3 spans 14 amino acids. Germline V gives CDR1 KGHSH, CDR2 LQKENI. This CDR3 is CASSQAAGEGTQYF. The CDR3 DNA is TGTGCCAGCTCGCAAGCTGCAGGCGAGGGAACCCAGTACTTC.

The V and J genes are TRBV11-2 and TRBJ1-4, with D perhaps TRBD1 (5 bases). Germline V gene data show CDR1 as SGHAT and CDR2 as FQNNGV. This CDR3 has 12 residues. Trimming removed 5 bases from V and 8 bases from J, with 9 bases in between. CDR3 in amino acids: CASSRGGEKLFF. CDR3 nucleotide sequence: TGTGCCAGCAGCCGGGGGGGGGAAAAACTGTTTTTT.

The chain uses TRBV14 and TRBJ2-1; 7 positions match TRBD2. Germline trimming cut 5 bases from V and 15 bases from J; bases unmatched to any gene: 7. The germline V gene encodes CDR1 SGHDN and CDR2 FVKESK. The CDR3 contains 11 residues. The CDR3 reads CASSSYGGVFF. The DNA of the CDR3 is TGTGCCAGCAGCTCCTATGGGGGGGTGTTCTTC.

The rearrangement joins TRBV5-4 to TRBJ1-1; D possibly corresponds to TRBD1 (6 bases). This CDR3 has 14 residues. Germline CDR1 reads SGHNT; CDR2 reads YYREEE (reference sequence). The V and J ends lost 2 bases and 1 base respectively, with 9 bases between them. The DNA of the CDR3 is TGTGCCAGCAGCTTCGGACAGCGGAACACTGAAGCTTTCTTT. Translated, it gives CASSFGQRNTEAFF.

The CDR3 coding sequence is TGTGCCAGCAGGGGCGGAGGGACTATCCAAGAGACCCAGTACTTC. Its translation: CASRGGGTIQETQYF. This chain joins TRBV28 and TRBJ2-5; 7 bases agree with TRBD2. The ends lost 6 bases at V and 1 base at J; junction bases unmatched: 8. Germline V lookup: CDR1 MDHEN, CDR2 SYDVKM. The CDR3 totals 15 residues.

This clone was found a few times. V is TRBV19 and J is TRBJ1-5, with a weak D call TRBD1 (5 bases). Germline V gene data show CDR1 as LNHDA and CDR2 as SQIVND (reference sequence). Trimming took 4 bases from V and 5 from J, leaving 18 bases between them. The CDR3 is 16 residues long. This chain's CDR3 is CASSKGMEGFDQPQHF. The DNA for the CDR3 is TGTGCCAGTAGTAAGGGGATGGAGGGCTTCGATCAGCCCCAGCATTTT.

The gene calls are TRBV5-1 and TRBJ1-3; D may be TRBD1 (5 bases). Deletions cut 0 bases from V and 0 bases from J, with 10 bases between. CDR3 size: 16 residues. The germline V gene encodes CDR1 SGHRS and CDR2 YFSETQ. CDR3 DNA: TGCGCCAGCAGCTTGGACCCAGGGTACTCTGGAAACACCATATATTTT. It codes for CASSLDPGYSGNTIYF.

The J gene is TRBJ1-1, the V gene TRBV5-1; weak D call: TRBD1 (6 bases). Looked up from germline, CDR1 is SGHRS and CDR2 is YFSETQ. V lost 5 bases and J lost 0, with 20 bases in between. The CDR3 is 17 amino acids. The CDR3 loop reads CASSQGLPGAMNTEAFF. CDR3 DNA sequence: TGCGCCAGCAGTCAAGGACTTCCAGGGGCCATGAACACTGAAGCTTTCTTT.